These 13 T cell receptor beta chains came from one sample sequenced in a study of T-cell reconstitution after alpha-beta-depleted transplantation in children. Unique molecular identifiers were built into the TCRbeta library. TCRdb re-analysed the PCR reads in MiXCR, keeping a single row per CDR3 protein. The data show some 830,000 distinct CDR3 sequences, with roughly 15% seen just once and roughly 4.8% held by the top ten. This specimen consisted of PBMCs, mostly from graft donor cells, obtained 360 days after TCRalphabeta/CD19-depleted stem cell transplant. The receptors originated from a male patient under 18 who had a stem cell transplant for acute lymphoblastic leukemia, so the T cells may come from the graft donor.

This clonotype was seen a few times. V and J are TRBV24-1 and TRBJ1-4; D remains unclear. The CDR3 is 12 residues long. Germline V lookup: CDR1 KGHDR, CDR2 SFDVKD. V was clipped by 6 bases and J by 5 bases, with 6 bases between them. The CDR3 loop reads CATSRGNEKLFF. The CDR3 coding sequence is TGTGCCACCAGTCGCGGGAATGAAAAACTGTTTTTT.

This chain joins TRBV6-5 and TRBJ2-5, with unresolved D. From germline, CDR1 is MNHEY and CDR2 SVGAGI. Deletions cut 0 bases from V and 2 bases from J, with 7 bases between. The CDR3 consists of 14 residues. The CDR3, as DNA: TGTGCCAGCAGTTACTCGAGTCAGCAAGAGACCCAGTACTTC. This sequence encodes CASSYSSQQETQYF.

This clonotype has ten or more counts. The CDR3 region has the DNA TGCGCCAGCAGCCAAGTCAAAGGACAGGGGGGTCAGCCCCAGCATTTT. Amino acids: CASSQVKGQGGQPQHF. The chain recombines TRBV4-1 with TRBJ1-5; 10 bases agree with TRBD1. Germline V gene sequence: CDR1 MGHRA, CDR2 YSYEKL. CDR3 size: 16 residues. The junction had 6 bases not matched to a gene; V was cut back by 1 base and J by 6 bases.

Only a few counts were recorded for this clonotype. The genes are TRBV7-8 and TRBJ2-7; 11 nucleotides align to TRBD1. Germline trimming cut 3 bases from V and 7 bases from J; bases unmatched to any gene: 5. CDR1 is SGHVS and CDR2 is FQNEAQ in the germline V gene. This CDR3 is built from 14 residues. CDR3: CASSFRDRGAEQYF. The CDR3 DNA follows: TGTGCCAGCAGCTTCCGGGACAGGGGGGCTGAGCAGTACTTC. Based on the CDR3 plus reference TRBV7-8 and TRBJ2-7, the full variable domain is GAGVSQSPRYKVAKRGQDVALRCDPISGHVSLFWYQQALGQGPEFLTYFQNEAQLDKSGLPSDRFFAERPEGSVSTLKIQRTQQEDSAVYLCASSFRDRGAEQYFGPGTRLTVT.

The chain carries TRBV19 and TRBJ2-1; D is unclear. The germline CDR1 and CDR2 sequences are LNHDA and SQIVND (reference sequence). The length of the CDR3 is 14 residues. V was clipped by 0 bases and J by 0 bases, with 3 bases between them. The CDR3 protein is CASSIDRSYNEQFF. The DNA of the CDR3 is TGTGCCAGTAGTATAGACCGCTCCTACAATGAGCAGTTCTTC.

The rearrangement joins TRBV5-1 to TRBJ2-7; 11 positions agree with TRBD1. The J segment lost 4 bases and the V segment lost 3 bases, leaving 12 bases of the junction unmatched. This CDR3 is 17 amino acids long. Germline CDR1 reads SGHRS; CDR2 reads YFSETQ. The CDR3 DNA is TGCGCCAGCAGCTCCGGGACAGGGGGAGCCTCTTGGTACGAGCAGTACTTC. This encodes CASSSGTGGASWYEQYF.

The sample holds a few counts of this clonotype. The V call is TRBV11-2, the J call TRBJ2-3; no clear D. CDR1 and CDR2 from the germline V gene are SGHAT and FQNNGV. Trimming left V 6 bases short and J 5 bases short, with 9 bases between. This CDR3 is built from 12 residues. CDR3 protein: CASRGLRDTQYF. The CDR3 nucleotides read TGTGCCAGCAGAGGCCTTCGAGATACGCAGTATTTT.

The rearrangement uses TRBV7-9 and TRBJ1-1, with 8 bases that match TRBD1. This CDR3 is built from 14 residues. Germline V gene data show CDR1 as SEHNR and CDR2 as FQNEAQ (reference sequence). V was clipped by 4 bases and J by 5 bases; unmatched bases: 6. The CDR3: CASSSQGALTEAFF. For the CDR3, the DNA is TGTGCCAGCAGCTCCCAGGGGGCGCTTACTGAAGCTTTCTTT.

The gene calls are TRBV7-9 and TRBJ2-1, with 10 bases matching TRBD2. The CDR3 spans 17 residues. V gave up 5 bases and J gave up 4 bases; unmatched junction bases: 11. Looked up from germline, CDR1 is SEHNR and CDR2 is FQNEAQ (reference sequence). In nucleotides, the CDR3 is TGTGCCAGCAGCCCCCGGGGTAGCGGGGGGCTTTACAATGAGCAGTTCTTC. Protein: CASSPRGSGGLYNEQFF.

The V and J genes are TRBV12-3 or TRBV12-4 and TRBJ2-7, with a tentative D call TRBD2 (5 bases). The CDR3 has 17 amino acids. Trimming stripped 6 bases from V and 4 bases from J, with 25 bases between. CDR3 in DNA: TGTGCCAGCAGCTTGAGTTTGCTCCGGATTAGCGTTTACGAGCAGTACTTC. It codes for CASSLSLLRISVYEQYF.

The chain employs TRBV6-5 and TRBJ2-4, with D perhaps TRBD1 or TRBD2 (5 bases each). Trimming pared 1 base from V and 7 bases from J, leaving 11 bases between. CDR1 and CDR2 (germline): MNHEY, SVGAGI. The CDR3 is 14 amino acids. The CDR3 loop reads CASSYLGPQNIQYF. Written as DNA, the CDR3 is TGTGCCAGCAGTTACTTGGGACCTCAGAACATTCAGTACTTC.

The chain links TRBV20-1 to TRBJ2-3, with D unclear. V was clipped by 6 bases and J by 7 bases, with 17 bases between them. The CDR3 covers 13 residues. Germline-derived CDR1 and CDR2 are DFQATT and SNEGSKA (reference sequence). CDR3 loop: CSAVDRVPYTQYF. For the CDR3, the DNA is TGCAGTGCGGTTGATAGGGTTCCTTATACGCAGTATTTT.

This clonotype was recorded a few times. The chain recombines TRBV3-1 with TRBJ2-7, with 11 positions matching TRBD1. Germline V gene lookup returns CDR1 LGHDT and CDR2 YNNKEL (reference sequence). The CDR3 has 15 amino acids. The trim removed 2 bases at V and 4 bases at J, leaving 4 bases unmatched. The CDR3 bases are TGTGCCAGCAGCCAAACCGGGACAGGGGGGTACGAGCAGTACTTC. The encoded protein is CASSQTGTGGYEQYF.